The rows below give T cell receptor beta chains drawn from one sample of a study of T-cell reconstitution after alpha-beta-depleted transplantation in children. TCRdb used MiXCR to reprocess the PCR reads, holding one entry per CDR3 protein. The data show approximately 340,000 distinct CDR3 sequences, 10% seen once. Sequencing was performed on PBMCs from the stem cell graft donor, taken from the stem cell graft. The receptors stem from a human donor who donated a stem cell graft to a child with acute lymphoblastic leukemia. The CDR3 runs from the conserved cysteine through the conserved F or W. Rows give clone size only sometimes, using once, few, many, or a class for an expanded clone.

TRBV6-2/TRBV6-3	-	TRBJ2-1	CASEVRGQGAHTHLNEQFF
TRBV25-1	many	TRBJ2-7	CASSESDRGRHEQYF
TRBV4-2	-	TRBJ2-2	CASSQVQPSGGTGELFF
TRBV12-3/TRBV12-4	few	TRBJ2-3	CTSSPPPGLAGGTDTQYF
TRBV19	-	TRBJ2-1	CASNGGSRSSEQFF
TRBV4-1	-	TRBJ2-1	CASSQDLPSGYNEQFF
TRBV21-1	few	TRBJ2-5	CASSKEARQETQYF
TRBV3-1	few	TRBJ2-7	CASSQVGRGSNEQYF
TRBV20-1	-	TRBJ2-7	CSARRGQSPHEQYF
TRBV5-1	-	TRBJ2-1	CASRGSSGAGYNDQFF
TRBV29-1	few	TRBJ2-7	CSVEVPGPNSYEQYF
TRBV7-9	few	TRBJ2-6	CASTATSGSQGANVLTF
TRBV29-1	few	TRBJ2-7	CSVLAGYYEQYF
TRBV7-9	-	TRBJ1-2	CASYPGDGFYPHGYTF
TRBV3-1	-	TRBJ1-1	CASRDRGYTEAFF